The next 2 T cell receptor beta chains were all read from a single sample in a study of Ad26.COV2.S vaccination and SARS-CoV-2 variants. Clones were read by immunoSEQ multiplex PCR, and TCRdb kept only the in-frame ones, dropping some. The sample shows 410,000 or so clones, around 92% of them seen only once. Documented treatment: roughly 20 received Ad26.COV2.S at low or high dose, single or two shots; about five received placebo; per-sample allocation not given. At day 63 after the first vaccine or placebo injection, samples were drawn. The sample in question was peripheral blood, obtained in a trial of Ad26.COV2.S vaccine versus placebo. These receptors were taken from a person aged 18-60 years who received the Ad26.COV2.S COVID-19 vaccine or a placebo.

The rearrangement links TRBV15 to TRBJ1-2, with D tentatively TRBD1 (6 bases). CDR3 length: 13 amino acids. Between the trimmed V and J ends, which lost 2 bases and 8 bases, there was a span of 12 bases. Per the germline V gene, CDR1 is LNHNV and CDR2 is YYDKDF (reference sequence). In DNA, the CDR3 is TGTGCCACCAGCAGACAGGGGATGGGGGGCTACACCTTC. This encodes CATSRQGMGGYTF.

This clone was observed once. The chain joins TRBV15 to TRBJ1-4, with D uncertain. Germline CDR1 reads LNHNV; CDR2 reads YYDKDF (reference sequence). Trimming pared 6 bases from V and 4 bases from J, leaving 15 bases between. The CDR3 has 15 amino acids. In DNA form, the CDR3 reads TGTGCCACCAGTCGCGCGAGGGAGTTTAATGAAAAACTGTTTTTT. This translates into CATSRAREFNEKLFF.